This TCR beta chain was identified in a study of PD-1 blockade in classical Hodgkin lymphoma. Overall study results and limits: When nivolumab was started under 1 year after ASCT, patients were excluded. CD8+ TCR diversity did not rise significantly by C4D1, unlike CD4+.

Each of the patients experienced relapse following autologous stem cell transplantation, and their brentuximab vedotin exposure differed. By magnetic negative selection, CD8+ T cells were isolated from the thawed PBMCs. A word on this clone: Its antigen is currently unknown. Other DNA variants within this sample encode the same CDR3.

Clones were read by immunoSEQ multiplex PCR, and TCRdb kept only the in-frame ones, dropping some. The sample holds a few thousand clones, about two thirds seen once. The CDR3 sequence is 15 residues long. V trimming: 0 bases; J trimming: 2 bases; junction bases outside the gene matches: 3. Germline CDR1 SGDLS, CDR2 YYNGEE. The chain links TRBV9 to TRBJ2-7; the match to TRBD1 covers 9 bases. This material consisted of CD8+ T cells from blood, taken at baseline. This receptor was taken from a human donor with classical Hodgkin lymphoma. The CDR3 DNA sequence: TGTGCCAGCAGCGTAGAGGGACAGGGAGCCTACGAGCAGTACTTC. It specifies CASSVEGQGAYEQYF. Filled out from reference TRBV9 and TRBJ2-7, the complete variable domain reads DSGVTQTPKHLITATGQRVTLRCSPRSGDLSVYWYQQSLDQGLQFLIQYYNGEERAKGNILERFSAQQFPDLHSELNLSSLELGDSALYFCASSVEGQGAYEQYFGPGTRLTVT.